This TCR beta chain was identified in a study of OX40 agonist ivuxolimab in advanced cancers. Across the whole study: Three patients responded partially, comprising one with hepatocellular carcinoma and two with cutaneous melanoma.

Study observations and caveats: With doses of 0.1 to 3.0 mg/kg, CD4+ and CD8+ blood T cells had undergone clonal expansion by week 6. Some patients without response likewise showed low normalized clonal expansion.

TCRdb's copy holds only in-frame clones and misses some; the assay was immunoSEQ multiplex PCR. The repertoire holds 50,000 to 70,000 clones, around 83% seen once, with roughly 3.1% in the top ten. Trimming took off 5 bases at V and 5 bases at J, with 12 bases between the two ends. The CDR3 contains 12 residues. Per the germline V gene, CDR1 is SQVTM and CDR2 is ANQGSEA. Patients with a history of autoimmune disease or on systemic immunosuppression were excluded. In regard to this clone: What it binds is unknown.

V and J are TRBV29-1 and TRBJ1-1, with D unclear. The source material was CD4+ or CD8+ T cells sorted from blood, sampled in a trial of the OX40 agonist ivuxolimab. This clonotype was obtained from an adult with an advanced solid tumor such as melanoma, head and neck, liver or kidney cancer. CDR3 bases: TGCAGCGTTACCGGTCCGGGGACTGAAGCTTTCTTT. It is translated as CSVTGPGTEAFF.